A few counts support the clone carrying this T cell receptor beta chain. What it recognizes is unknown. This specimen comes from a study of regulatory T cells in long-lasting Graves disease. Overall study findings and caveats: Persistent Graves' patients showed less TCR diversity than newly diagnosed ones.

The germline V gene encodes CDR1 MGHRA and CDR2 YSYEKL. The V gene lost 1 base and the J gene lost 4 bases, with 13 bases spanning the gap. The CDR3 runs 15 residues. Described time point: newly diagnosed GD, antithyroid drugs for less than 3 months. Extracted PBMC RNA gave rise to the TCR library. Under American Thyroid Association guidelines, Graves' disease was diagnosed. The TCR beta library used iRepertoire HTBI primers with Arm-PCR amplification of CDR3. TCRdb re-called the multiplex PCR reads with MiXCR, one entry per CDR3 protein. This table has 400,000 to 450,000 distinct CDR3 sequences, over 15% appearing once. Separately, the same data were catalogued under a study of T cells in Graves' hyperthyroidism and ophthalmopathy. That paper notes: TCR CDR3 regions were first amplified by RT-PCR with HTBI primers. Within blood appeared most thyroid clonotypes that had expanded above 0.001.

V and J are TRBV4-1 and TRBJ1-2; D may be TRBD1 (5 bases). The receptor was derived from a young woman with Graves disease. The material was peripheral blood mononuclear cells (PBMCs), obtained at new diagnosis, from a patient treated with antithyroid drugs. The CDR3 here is CASSQANAGFYGYTF. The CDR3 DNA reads TGCGCCAGCAGCCAAGCTAATGCAGGGTTCTATGGCTACACCTTC.